The entry below gives a single T cell receptor (beta chain) sequence along with its context. Antigen: not known. The data were obtained in a study of cytomegalovirus exposure and HLA in healthy donors. Study outcomes and limitations: In a later analysis, more than 15,000 TCR beta sequences were associated with HLA alleles at 0.05 false discovery rate. Productive rates of about 87% or about 30% were seen for most TCR beta V segments in an earlier analysis.

PCR involved 60 Vbeta and 13 Jbeta primers. Clones were sequenced by immunoSEQ multiplex PCR, and TCRdb holds only the in-frame ones, with some missing. The sample's table shows about 48,000 clones. The sequenced sample was PBMCs. This receptor was taken from a woman aged 40 to 50 in good health and CMV-seronegative.

CDR3 sequence: CATSRPSAYEQYF. In DNA, the CDR3 is TGTGCCACCAGCAGACCCTCCGCCTACGAGCAGTACTTC. J is TRBJ2-7 and V is TRBV15; D is ambiguous. Between the trimmed V and J ends, which lost 2 bases and 2 bases, there was a span of 7 bases. In germline, CDR1 is LNHNV, CDR2 YYDKDF (reference sequence). This CDR3 region has 13 residues.